This T cell receptor beta chain was obtained from a study of glioma-infiltrating T cells. Using RNA template, CDR3s of TCR alpha and beta were amplified with iRepertoire arm-PCR. TCRdb re-derived calls from the multiplex PCR reads in MiXCR, one entry per CDR3 protein. The sample yields about 130,000 distinct CDR3 sequences, around 23% seen once. Trimming stripped 2 bases from V and 5 bases from J, with 1 base between. CDR1 MDHEN and CDR2 SYDVKM come from the germline V gene. The CDR3 totals 11 residues. This clonotype was seen ten or more times. The rearrangement uses TRBV28 and TRBJ1-5; D is uncertain. The source of this sequence is a human donor with low-grade glioma or glioblastoma, undergoing nonglioma brain surgery, or in good health (not recorded which). Sequencing was done on a sample of glioma tissue, nonneoplastic brain tissue, or PBMCs (not recorded which). The CDR3 sequence is CASSLDQPQHF. CDR3 DNA: TGTGCCAGCAGTTTAGATCAGCCCCAGCATTTT.